The 2 T cell receptor beta chains listed next were all sequenced from one sample in a study of Ad26.COV2.S vaccination and SARS-CoV-2 variants. Documented treatment: approximately 18 received Ad26.COV2.S at low or high dose, single or two shots; 5 received placebo; per-sample allocation not given. Sample collection was performed on day 63 after the first vaccine or placebo injection. The assay was immunoSEQ multiplex PCR, and TCRdb's table has in-frame clones only and misses some. The sample contains over 400,000 clones, about nine tenths of which appear only once. The material sequenced was peripheral blood, taken in a trial of Ad26.COV2.S vaccine versus placebo. The receptor source for this set is a person aged 18-60 years who received the Ad26.COV2.S COVID-19 vaccine or a placebo.

This clone was seen a single time. J is TRBJ2-7 and V is TRBV10-1; D remains unclear. Germline CDR1 WNHNN, CDR2 SYGVQD (reference sequence). The CDR3 is 14 amino acids. Trimming removed 3 bases at V and 2 bases at J, with 11 bases between. CDR3 bases: TGCGCCAGCAGTGAAGCTAGGTACCCCTACGAGCAGTACTTC. Amino acids: CASSEARYPYEQYF.

The chain recombines TRBV5-6 with TRBJ1-2; D may be TRBD1 (5 bases). The CDR3 covers 16 residues. From germline, CDR1 is SGHDT and CDR2 YYEEEE. Trimming removed 0 bases from V and 0 bases from J, with 12 bases in between. CDR3 loop: CASSLVWGNPNYGYTF. CDR3 bases: TGTGCCAGCAGCTTGGTATGGGGGAACCCTAACTATGGCTACACCTTC.